A single sample is the source of the 16 T cell receptor beta chains below, sequenced in a study of identical twins. MiXCR was run by TCRdb on the 5' RACE reads, yielding one entry per CDR3 protein. The sample gives 690,000 or so distinct CDR3 sequences, more than 6.5% of which show up once; 0.85% to 1% is in the top ten. The data were also submitted as part of a second study, on yellow fever vaccine responses in identical twins.

The sequenced material came from PBMCs. Receptor source: a young woman in good health.

This clonotype was counted at least ten times. The chain is built from TRBV9 and TRBJ2-7, with 7 bases lining up with TRBD2. J was trimmed by 5 bases and V by 0 bases; bases with no gene match: 2. The CDR3 is 13 residues long. CDR1 SGDLS and CDR2 YYNGEE come from the germline V gene. The CDR3: CASSVAGRDEQYF. The CDR3 DNA reads TGTGCCAGCAGCGTAGCAGGGAGGGACGAGCAGTACTTC.

J is TRBJ2-3 and V is TRBV5-6; D remains unclear. Germline CDR1 is SGHDT and CDR2 is YYEEEE. The CDR3 consists of 15 residues. Trimming stripped 4 bases from V and 0 bases from J, with 12 bases between. In nucleotides, the CDR3 is TGTGCCAGCAGCCCTGGGCCAACTAGCACAGATACGCAGTATTTT. Translating gives CASSPGPTSTDTQYF.

This clonotype has ten or more counts. The V call is TRBV12-3 or TRBV12-4, the J call TRBJ2-2; D gene uncertain. V dropped 2 bases and J dropped 6 bases, with 4 bases sitting between them. The CDR3 covers 12 residues. The CDR3 DNA follows: TGTGCCAGCAGTTTACAGGCCGGGGAGCTGTTTTTT. Amino acid sequence: CASSLQAGELFF.

In its sample, this clonotype was seen a few times. The V call is TRBV6-1, the J call TRBJ2-1, with a tentative D call TRBD2 (6 bases). The CDR3 sequence is 15 residues long. Trimming removed 5 bases at V and 6 bases at J, with 17 bases between. Germline V gene lookup returns CDR1 MNHNS and CDR2 SASEGT. The CDR3 is CASSLAGTGPNEQFF. For the CDR3, the DNA is TGTGCCAGCAGTCTAGCCGGGACTGGACCCAATGAGCAGTTCTTC.

This clonotype was observed a few times. V gene TRBV7-2 combines with J gene TRBJ2-3; the D gene is possibly TRBD2 (7 bases). Germline values: CDR1 SGHTA, CDR2 FQGNSA. Trimming removed 5 bases at V and 3 bases at J, with 18 bases between. This CDR3 contains 16 residues. Here the CDR3 reads CASSPRGARTTDTQYF. CDR3 in DNA: TGTGCCAGCAGCCCCCGGGGGGCCAGGACGACAGATACGCAGTATTTT.

The chain has TRBV10-2 and TRBJ2-3; the D is unclear. Germline CDR1 and CDR2: WSHSY and SAAADI. This CDR3 has 16 amino acids. V lost 4 bases and J lost 3, with 17 bases in between. CDR3 DNA sequence: TGCGCCAGCAGTGCTGGTGGGGTCGATGGGACAGATACGCAGTATTTT. This gives the protein CASSAGGVDGTDTQYF.

This clonotype was found a few times. This sequence joins TRBV7-2 and TRBJ2-1; D remains ambiguous. The CDR3 length is 11 residues. In germline, CDR1 is SGHTA, CDR2 FQGNSA. V lost 5 bases, J lost 6 bases, and 5 bases lay in between. The CDR3 DNA follows: TGTGCCAGCAGCACCCGCAATGAGCAGTTCTTC. It yields the protein CASSTRNEQFF.

Note on this clonotype: A much larger clone sits a single nucleotide away, making a read error possible. CDR3 coding DNA: TGTGCCATCAGTTTAGGGGACAGGGGCACAGATACGCAGTATTTT. Translating it yields CAISLGDRGTDTQYF. V usage is TRBV10-3 and J usage is TRBJ2-3; 9 nucleotides match TRBD1. CDR3 length equals 15 residues. V trimming: 5 bases; J trimming: 1 base; junction bases outside the gene matches: 4. CDR1 and CDR2 (germline): ENHRY, SYGVKD.

This clonotype has ten or more counts. The chain uses TRBV7-9 and TRBJ2-1; 7 bases are shared with TRBD1. Germline V gene lookup returns CDR1 SEHNR and CDR2 FQNEAQ (reference sequence). With V trimmed by 5 bases and J by 9 bases, 10 bases remained unmatched. This CDR3 spans 14 amino acids. The CDR3 reads CASSPRTGDGEQFF. In DNA form, the CDR3 reads TGTGCCAGCAGCCCCCGGACAGGTGATGGTGAGCAGTTCTTC.

In its sample, this clonotype was seen a few times. The chain links TRBV28 to TRBJ1-1; 7 bases match TRBD1. V was pared by 5 bases and J by 11 bases, with 8 bases of the junction left unmatched. The CDR3 sequence is 12 residues long. CDR1 is MDHEN and CDR2 is SYDVKM in the germline V gene. CDR3 sequence reads: CASSIRQGRAFF. The CDR3 DNA sequence: TGTGCCAGCAGTATAAGACAGGGCCGTGCTTTCTTT.

The chain employs TRBV7-2 and TRBJ2-7; 7 bases match TRBD1. The CDR3 extends over 15 amino acids. The germline V gene encodes CDR1 SGHTA and CDR2 FQGNSA. After removal of 5 bases from V and 3 bases from J, the junction contained 10 bases not matched to a gene. The CDR3 DNA reads as TGTGCCAGCAGCCCTATAGGGACAGTTCGCTACGAGCAGTACTTC. Its translation is CASSPIGTVRYEQYF.

The gene calls are TRBV29-1 and TRBJ2-7; unclear D gene. Trimming took off 1 base at V and 12 bases at J, with 7 bases between the two ends. This CDR3 has 9 residues. Germline loops: CDR1 SQVTM, CDR2 ANQGSEA. The CDR3 sequence is CSVEVPPYF. CDR3 DNA: TGCAGCGTTGAAGTGCCGCCGTACTTC.

In its sample, this clonotype was seen a few times. V usage is TRBV3-1 and J usage is TRBJ1-2; D gene unclear. Trimming shortened V by 2 bases and J by 7 bases, and 11 bases separated the two germline ends. Germline V gene sequence: CDR1 LGHDT, CDR2 YNNKEL (reference sequence). The CDR3 is 13 residues long. CDR3 bases: TGTGCCAGCAGCCAAAAACCCGCGGGTGGCTACACCTTC. Its translation: CASSQKPAGGYTF.

There are a few counts of this clonotype. The chain carries TRBV2 and TRBJ2-3; D might be TRBD2 (6 bases). The germline gives CDR1 SNHLY, CDR2 FYNNEI. V was trimmed by 7 bases and J by 1 base, leaving 12 bases between them. There are 14 residues in the CDR3. DNA for the CDR3: TGTGCCAGCACGCTAGCGACACGCACAGATACGCAGTATTTT. Its translation is CASTLATRTDTQYF.

The sample holds a few counts of this clonotype. The chain uses TRBV28 and TRBJ2-3; TRBD1 matches at 7 bases. CDR1 MDHEN and CDR2 SYDVKM come from the germline V gene. V lost 4 bases and J lost 7; bases outside the gene matches: 8. The CDR3 is 14 amino acids. CDR3 residues: CASSWDSSPYTQYF. In DNA, the CDR3 is TGTGCCAGCAGTTGGGACAGTAGTCCATATACGCAGTATTTT. The full variable domain, in which reference TRBV28 and TRBJ2-3 provide the parts outside the CDR3, is DVKVTQSSRYLVKRTGEKVFLECVQDMDHENMFWYRQDPGLGLRLIYFSYDVKMKEKGDIPEGYSVSREKKERFSLILESASTNQTSMYLCASSWDSSPYTQYFGPGTRLTVL.

The gene calls are TRBV20-1 and TRBJ2-7, with D tentatively TRBD1 (6 bases). The CDR3 runs to 14 residues. The germline V gene has CDR1 DFQATT and CDR2 SNEGSKA (reference sequence). V was clipped by 6 bases and J by 2 bases, with 17 bases between them. The CDR3 nucleotides are TGCAGTGCAAGGCGAAGGGACATTACCTACGAGCAGTACTTC. It specifies CSARRRDITYEQYF.